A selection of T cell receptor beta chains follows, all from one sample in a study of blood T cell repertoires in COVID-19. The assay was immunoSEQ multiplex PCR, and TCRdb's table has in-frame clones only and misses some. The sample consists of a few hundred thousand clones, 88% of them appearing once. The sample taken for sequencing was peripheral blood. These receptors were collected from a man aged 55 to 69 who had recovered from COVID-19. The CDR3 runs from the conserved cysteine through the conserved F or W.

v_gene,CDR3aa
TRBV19,CASSPDRGPTGELFF
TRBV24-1,CATSDFLRLSYEQYF
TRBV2,CASRGGDNEQFF
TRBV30,CAWNSYKNNEQFF
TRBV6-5,CASSFGGVTDTQYF
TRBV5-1,CASSYYDGGGEAFF
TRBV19,CASGDRGSGNTIYF
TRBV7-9,CASSFGGQGAVYTF
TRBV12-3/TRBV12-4,CASRSRRYGYTF
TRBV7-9,CASSLDEVNTIYF
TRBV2,CASSAGLAGNRFF
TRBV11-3,CASSLTGGPDTQYF
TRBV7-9,CASSFGNSGKPGELFF
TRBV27,CASSFIRVPPYEQYF
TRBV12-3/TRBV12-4,CASSLGRDYGYTF
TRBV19,CASRAAGVETQYF
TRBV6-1,CASSEGWGKRSYNEQFF
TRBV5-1,CASRLQGSNYGYTF